This is a list of T cell receptor beta chains from one sample in a study of cytomegalovirus exposure and HLA in healthy donors. TCRdb's table, derived via immunoSEQ multiplex PCR, lists solely in-frame clones and lacks some. The repertoire holds approximately 93,000 clones, with over 55% as singletons. Specimen: PBMCs. These receptors were obtained from a boy aged 5-17 years in good health and CMV-seropositive. Both conserved end residues are part of each CDR3. A D gene is named only where the DNA matches it firmly. Not all rows give a size; the values are once, few, many and, for expanded clones, a class.

d_gene	v_gene	abundance	j_gene	CDR3aa	CDR3nt
.	TRBV5-1	.	TRBJ1-5	CASSGRAQPQHF	TGCGCCAGCAGCGGCAGGGCTCAGCCCCAGCATTTT
TRBD1	TRBV5-1	.	TRBJ2-7	CASRDGWTGGFDEQYF	TGCGCCAGCAGGGATGGATGGACAGGGGGCTTCGACGAGCAGTACTTC
.	TRBV5-4	.	TRBJ2-2	CASSIGTGGGELFF	TGTGCCAGCAGCATAGGGACTGGGGGCGGGGAGCTGTTTTTT
.	TRBV2	.	TRBJ2-7	CASRLRGTPWYEQYF	TGTGCCAGCAGACTACGCGGGACTCCTTGGTATGAGCAGTACTTC
.	TRBV4-3	.	TRBJ2-3	CASSESLARADTQYF	TGCGCCAGCAGCGAATCGCTAGCACGGGCAGATACGCAGTATTTT
TRBD1	TRBV5-1	.	TRBJ2-1	CASSLGGLSYNEQFF	TGCGCCAGCAGCTTAGGGGGCCTCTCCTACAATGAGCAGTTCTTC
.	TRBV5-1	.	TRBJ2-1	CASGRRGEVPYNEQFF	TGCGCCAGCGGTCGGCGCGGGGAGGTCCCCTACAATGAGCAGTTCTTC
TRBD1	TRBV5-1	.	TRBJ2-7	CASSATGTGYYEQYF	TGCGCCAGCAGCGCAACCGGGACAGGCTACTACGAGCAGTACTTC
TRBD1	TRBV2	.	TRBJ1-2	CASRVRLDRGVYTF	TGTGCCAGCAGGGTCCGCTTAGACAGGGGTGTCTACACCTTC
.	TRBV6-5	.	TRBJ1-1	CASSFDGSPGTEAFF	TGTGCCAGCAGTTTCGATGGGTCACCGGGGACTGAAGCTTTCTTT
.	TRBV5-1	.	TRBJ2-2	CASSLQGGGELFF	TGCGCCAGCAGCTTGCAGGGTGGCGGGGAGCTGTTTTTT
.	TRBV7-2	once	TRBJ1-1	CASRSTGNTEAFF	TGTGCCAGCAGGTCGACAGGGAACACTGAAGCTTTCTTT
.	TRBV29-1	few	TRBJ1-1	CSVEGGAEAFF	TGCAGCGTTGAAGGGGGCGCTGAAGCTTTCTTT
TRBD2	TRBV27	.	TRBJ2-1	CASSSSGNNEQFF	TGTGCCAGCAGCTCTAGCGGGAACAATGAGCAGTTCTTC
TRBD1	TRBV2	.	TRBJ2-5	CASNRQGWETQYF	TGTGCCAGCAACCGACAGGGTTGGGAGACCCAGTACTTC
.	TRBV30	.	TRBJ1-2	CAWSVHKNYGYTF	TGTGCCTGGAGTGTACATAAGAACTATGGCTACACCTTC
.	TRBV28	.	TRBJ1-5	CASSLGAHNQPQHF	TGTGCCAGCAGTTTAGGAGCCCACAATCAGCCCCAGCATTTT
TRBD1	TRBV6-5	.	TRBJ2-5	CASRPGQGNQETQYF	TGTGCCAGCAGACCGGGACAGGGGAACCAAGAGACCCAGTACTTC
TRBD2	TRBV30	few	TRBJ2-1	CAWTGTIGYNEQFF	TGTGCCTGGACCGGGACTATCGGCTACAATGAGCAGTTCTTC
.	TRBV10-3	few	TRBJ1-3	CAITPQQGGNTIYF	TGTGCCATCACCCCCCAGCAGGGGGGAAACACCATATATTTT
.	TRBV5-8	once	TRBJ1-2	CASSPIRENYGYPF	TGTGCCAGCAGCCCAATTCGGGAGAACTATGGCTACCCCTTC
.	TRBV6-5	.	TRBJ1-1	CASSYYKMNTEAFF	TGTGCCAGCAGTTATTACAAAATGAACACTGAAGCTTTCTTT
.	TRBV19	few	TRBJ1-2	CASSAGRLYGYTF	TGTGCCAGTAGTGCCGGGAGACTCTATGGCTACACCTTC
.	TRBV4-1	.	TRBJ2-1	CASSHLFRASDYNEQFF	TGCGCCAGCAGCCATCTCTTCCGGGCTAGCGATTACAATGAGCAGTTCTTC
TRBD1	TRBV4-2	.	TRBJ1-4	CASSQGQGEANEKLFF	TGTGCCAGCAGCCAGGGACAGGGGGAGGCTAATGAAAAACTGTTTTTT
.	TRBV11-3	few	TRBJ2-1	CASSLGRDCNEQFF	TGTGCCAGCAGCTTAGGGCGGGATTGTAATGAGCAGTTCTTC
.	TRBV18	.	TRBJ2-3	CASSPRTQGGGDTQYF	TGTGCCAGCTCACCCCGGACACAGGGAGGGGGAGATACGCAGTATTTT
.	TRBV18	few	TRBJ1-1	CASSPPTSASNTEAFF	TGTGCCAGCTCACCACCGACTAGCGCCTCGAACACTGAAGCTTTCTTT
.	TRBV27	.	TRBJ1-2	CASSLSTPSSNYGYTF	TGTGCCAGCAGTTTAAGTACCCCAAGCTCTAACTATGGCTACACCTTC
.	TRBV9	.	TRBJ2-2	CASSVDPGRDTGELFF	TGTGCCAGCAGCGTAGATCCGGGGAGAGACACCGGGGAGCTGTTTTTT
TRBD1	TRBV19	few	TRBJ1-2	CASSTTGPTRGYTF	TGTGCCAGTAGTACGACAGGGCCGACGAGGGGCTACACCTTC